The present entry profiles one T cell receptor (beta chain) with its context. It lacks a known antigen. No much larger clonotype is one base removed from it; base qualities were not supplied. In light of the paper, this sample's time point label describes: week 5, during vaccination. Every vaccine dose consisted of 300 ug of a 20-mer mutant IDH1 peptide in Montanide, administered subcutaneously together with topical imiquimod. Donors had newly diagnosed WHO grade 3 or 4 IDH1-mutant astrocytomas with loss of nuclear ATRX. The samples were drawn from NOA16, a multicentre, single-arm, open-label phase I trial in Germany that tested a mutant IDH1 peptide vaccine in humans for the first time. Genomic DNA for TCRB sequencing was extracted from EDTA blood using the DNeasy Blood and Tissue Kit. The data belong to a study of a mutant IDH1 vaccine in newly diagnosed glioma (dated by TCRdb to the early 2020s). In the study overall: Across visits V03 through V10, patients got a total of eight vaccinations, given in weeks 1, 3, 5, 7, 11, 15, 19 and 23. Peripheral blood was collected at six visits: V03 (baseline), V05, V07, V10, V12 and V13. Of the approximately 29 treated patients, approximately 60% were male and 37.5% were female, and a mean age of approximately 40 years was recorded. For exploratory analyses, 25 to 30 treated patients had longitudinal TCRB deep sequencing done wherever samples were available. Vaccination began 4-6 weeks after radiotherapy alone, or alongside temozolomide cycles in the chemotherapy-containing groups. Before enrollment, patients had received standard therapy of radiotherapy alone, temozolomide alone, or radiochemotherapy with temozolomide; most received the combination. The paper's findings and limits, for the study overall: Immune responses induced by the vaccine were seen in approximately 93% of patients across multiple MHC alleles. Changes in the top peripheral T cell clonotypes picked up by TCRB sequencing did not appear to be linked to pseudoprogression. The authors stated that sample limitations prevented analyses of patient blood samples from being reproduced. Availability determined which PBMC samples were chosen for TCRB deep sequencing.

From the germline V gene (reference sequence), CDR1 is SEHNR and CDR2 is FQNEAQ. Trimming at the junction amounts to 6 bases on V and 7 bases on J, and the germline ends lie 13 bases apart. The CDR3, cysteine through phenylalanine, is 14 amino acids long. CDR3 DNA only is kept here, 42 bases in frame from base 1. The library came from the immunoSEQ multiplex PCR assay. Rearranged TCR beta chain sequences were amplified with the hsTCRB Kit following the manufacturer's protocol. Sequencing of TCRB libraries was carried out on an Illumina MiSeq. From the authors' description of their analysis: The kit vendor's proprietary platform handled demultiplexing, trimming and gene mapping. Drawn from immuneACCESS, this table holds only the in-frame rearrangements with V and J called that TCRdb kept. Clones are partly lost; checked studies trace under half to an unresolved V gene and leave the rest unexplained. V and J calls and clone size are copied from that table; D and trimming were computed from the DNA. The sample yields fewer than 30,000 clones; about three quarters were counted once. The ten largest clones represent about 8.4% of the sample.

The source material was PBMCs, sampled from a glioma patient whose treatment included an IDH1 peptide vaccine. The chain joins TRBV7-9 to TRBJ1-6; a weak D assignment points to TRBD1 (5 bases agree). The sequence derives from a man aged 40-55 years with glioma. In nucleotide form, the sequence is TGTGCCAGCAGATCGCAGGGAGACAATTCACCCCTCCACTTT. Translated, it reads CASRSQGDNSPLHF.